One and the same sample provided the 6 T cell receptor beta chains below, sequenced in a study of CXCR3-negative and CXCR3-positive naive CD8 T cells. The study made its TRB cDNA libraries by 5' RACE, adding UMI labels. TCRdb re-called the 5' RACE reads, yielding one record per CDR3 amino acid sequence without DNA. The sample includes approximately 120,000 distinct CDR3 sequences. The study, taken as a whole, reports: The study found more hydrophobic TRB CDR3s in CXCR3-positive naive cells than in CXCR3-negative naive cells.

These TCRs are of unknown antigen specificity. The specimen sequenced was naive CXCR3+ CD8+ T cells from blood. Specified subset: CD45RO-CCR7+CD27+CD95- naive CD8+ T cells expressing CXCR3 (TNR3+). These receptors originate from a human donor in good health. Some clones in this sample may be carry-over from other donors' samples.

The V and J genes are TRBV20-1 and TRBJ2-5; TCRdb's D gene call, TRBD2, goes unchecked for lack of DNA. The CDR3 length is 15 residues. Per the germline V gene, CDR1 is DFQATT and CDR2 is SNEGSKA (reference sequence). The CDR3 spells CSADKSGGAHETQYF.

The V gene is TRBV19, the J gene TRBJ2-4; TCRdb's assignment of TRBD1 cannot be checked, as there is no DNA. CDR3 length equals 18 residues. CDR1 and CDR2 (germline): LNHDA, SQIVND (reference sequence). The CDR3 loop is CASSIDQGVGASKNIQYF.

The chain uses TRBV7-2 and TRBJ2-7; with no DNA, the TCRdb D assignment of TRBD1 cannot be verified. The V gene's germline CDR1 is SGHTA and CDR2 FQGNSA. The CDR3 has 16 residues. This CDR3 is CASSLLVWGGVREQYF.

This sequence joins TRBV9 and TRBJ2-1; the TRBD2 assignment by TCRdb is unverifiable without DNA. Germline CDR1 reads SGDLS; CDR2 reads YYNGEE. The CDR3 runs to 17 residues. The CDR3 loop is CASSVVTSETTGNEQFF.

The chain combines TRBV7-6 with TRBJ2-7; TCRdb reports TRBD1, a call that lacks DNA to check it against. CDR3 size: 15 residues. Germline lookup yields CDR1 SGHVS and CDR2 FNYEAQ. CDR3 protein: CASSSLSGASYEQYF.

The chain employs TRBV6-5 and TRBJ2-7; there is no DNA to check the TCRdb D call of TRBD1. CDR1 and CDR2 from the germline V gene are MNHEY and SVGAGI. The CDR3 loop spans 13 amino acids. CDR3: CASSPDRPYEQYF.